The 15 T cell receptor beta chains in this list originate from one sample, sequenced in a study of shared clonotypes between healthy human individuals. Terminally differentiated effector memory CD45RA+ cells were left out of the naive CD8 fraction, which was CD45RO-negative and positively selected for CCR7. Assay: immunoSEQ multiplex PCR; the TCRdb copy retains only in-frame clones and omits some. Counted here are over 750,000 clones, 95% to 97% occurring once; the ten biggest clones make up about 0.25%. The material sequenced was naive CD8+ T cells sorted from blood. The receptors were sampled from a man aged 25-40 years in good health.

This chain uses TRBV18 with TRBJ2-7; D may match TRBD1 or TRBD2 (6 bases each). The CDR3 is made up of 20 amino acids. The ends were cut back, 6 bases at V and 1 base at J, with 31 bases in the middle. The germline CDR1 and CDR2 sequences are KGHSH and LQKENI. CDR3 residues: CASSLAGGGSPRGRSYEQYF. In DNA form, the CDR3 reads TGTGCCAGCTCCCTCGCAGGCGGCGGATCCCCCCGGGGGCGTTCCTACGAGCAGTACTTC.

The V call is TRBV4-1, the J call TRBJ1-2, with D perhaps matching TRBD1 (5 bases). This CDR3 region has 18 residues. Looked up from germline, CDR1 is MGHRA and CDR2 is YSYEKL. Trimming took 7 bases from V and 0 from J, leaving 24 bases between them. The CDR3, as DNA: TGCGCCAGCACGCCCGGGGCAGGGATTGGGAATGCTAACTATGGCTACACCTTC. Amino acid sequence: CASTPGAGIGNANYGYTF.

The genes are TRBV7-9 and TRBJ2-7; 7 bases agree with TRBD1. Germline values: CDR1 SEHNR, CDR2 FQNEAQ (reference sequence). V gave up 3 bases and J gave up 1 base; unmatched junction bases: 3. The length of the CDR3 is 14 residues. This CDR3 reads CASSFMDRSYEQYF. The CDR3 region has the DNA TGTGCCAGCAGCTTCATGGACAGGTCCTACGAGCAGTACTTC.

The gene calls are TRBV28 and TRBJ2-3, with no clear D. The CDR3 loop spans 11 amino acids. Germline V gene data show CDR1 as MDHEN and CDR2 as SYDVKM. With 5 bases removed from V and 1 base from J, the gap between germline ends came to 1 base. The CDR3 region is CASSRTDTQYF. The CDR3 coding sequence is TGTGCCAGCAGTCGCACAGATACGCAGTATTTT.

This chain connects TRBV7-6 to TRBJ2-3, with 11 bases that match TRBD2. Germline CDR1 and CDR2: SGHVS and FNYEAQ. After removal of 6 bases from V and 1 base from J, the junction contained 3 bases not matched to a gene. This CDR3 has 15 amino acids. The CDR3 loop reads CASSQLAGGTDTQYF. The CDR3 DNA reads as TGTGCCAGCAGTCAACTAGCGGGAGGCACAGATACGCAGTATTTT.

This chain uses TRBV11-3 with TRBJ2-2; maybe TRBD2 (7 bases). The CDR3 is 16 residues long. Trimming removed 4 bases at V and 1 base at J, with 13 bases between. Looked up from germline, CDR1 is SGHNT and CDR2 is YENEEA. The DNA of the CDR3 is TGTGCCAGCAGCTCTCGGGGGGCAGTGAACACCGGGGAGCTGTTTTTT. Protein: CASSSRGAVNTGELFF.

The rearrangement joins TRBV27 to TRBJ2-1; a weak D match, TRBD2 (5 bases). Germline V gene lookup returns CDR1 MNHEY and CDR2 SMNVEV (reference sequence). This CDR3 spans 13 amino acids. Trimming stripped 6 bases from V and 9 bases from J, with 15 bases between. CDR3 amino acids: CASSRQTLGEQFF. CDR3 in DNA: TGTGCCAGCAGCCGCCAGACACTAGGTGAGCAGTTCTTC.

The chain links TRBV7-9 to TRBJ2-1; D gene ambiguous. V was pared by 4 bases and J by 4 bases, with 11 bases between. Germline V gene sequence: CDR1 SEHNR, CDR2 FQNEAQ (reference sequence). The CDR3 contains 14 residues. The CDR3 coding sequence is TGTGCCAGCAGCTCGCAGAAGTTTTACAATGAGCAGTTCTTC. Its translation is CASSSQKFYNEQFF.

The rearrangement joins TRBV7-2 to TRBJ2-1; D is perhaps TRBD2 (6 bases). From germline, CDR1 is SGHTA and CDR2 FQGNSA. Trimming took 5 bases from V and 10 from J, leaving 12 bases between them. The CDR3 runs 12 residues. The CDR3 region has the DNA TGTGCCAGCAGCCCATGGGGGGTCGAGCAGTTCTTC. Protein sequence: CASSPWGVEQFF.

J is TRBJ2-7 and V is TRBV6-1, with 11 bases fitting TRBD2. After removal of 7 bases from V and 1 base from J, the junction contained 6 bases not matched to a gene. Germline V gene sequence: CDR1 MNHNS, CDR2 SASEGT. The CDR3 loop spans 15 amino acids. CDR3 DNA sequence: TGTGCCAGCATCGGACTAGCGGGTCTTTCCTACGAGCAGTACTTC. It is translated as CASIGLAGLSYEQYF.

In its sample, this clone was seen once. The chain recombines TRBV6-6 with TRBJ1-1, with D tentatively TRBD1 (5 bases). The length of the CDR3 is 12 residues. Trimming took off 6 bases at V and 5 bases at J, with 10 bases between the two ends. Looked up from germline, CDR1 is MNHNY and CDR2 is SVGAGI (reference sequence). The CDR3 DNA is TGTGCCAGCAGACCAGGGTTTACTGAAGCTTTCTTT. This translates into CASRPGFTEAFF.

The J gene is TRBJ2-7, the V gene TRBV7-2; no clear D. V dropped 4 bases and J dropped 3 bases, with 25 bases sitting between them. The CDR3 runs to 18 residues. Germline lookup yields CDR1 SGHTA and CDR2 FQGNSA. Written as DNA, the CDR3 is TGTGCCAGCAGCTCCCCCACGGTGGTTGGGCACGATAACTACGAGCAGTACTTC. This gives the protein CASSSPTVVGHDNYEQYF. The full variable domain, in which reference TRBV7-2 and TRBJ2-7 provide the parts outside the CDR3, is GAGVSQSPSNKVTEKGKDVELRCDPISGHTALYWYRQSLGQGLEFLIYFQGNSAPDKSGLPSDRFSAERTGGSVSTLTIQRTQQEDSAVYLCASSSPTVVGHDNYEQYFGPGTRLTVT.

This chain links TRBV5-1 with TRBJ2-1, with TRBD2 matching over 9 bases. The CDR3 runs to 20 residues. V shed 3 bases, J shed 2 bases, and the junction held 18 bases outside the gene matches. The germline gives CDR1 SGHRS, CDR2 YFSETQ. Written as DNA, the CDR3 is TGCGCCAGCAGCTCCCTTTTTGATAGCGGGAGTTCTAGTCCCTACAATGAGCAGTTCTTC. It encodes CASSSLFDSGSSSPYNEQFF. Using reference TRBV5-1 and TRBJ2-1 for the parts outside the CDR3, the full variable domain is KAGVTQTPRYLIKTRGQQVTLSCSPISGHRSVSWYQQTPGQGLQFLFEYFSETQRNKGNFPGRFSGRQFSNSRSEMNVSTLELGDSALYLCASSSLFDSGSSSPYNEQFFGPGTRLTVL.

In DNA form, the CDR3 reads TGTGCCAGCAGTCTGTTAAATAGCAATCAGCCCCAGCATTTT. This codes for CASSLLNSNQPQHF. The V gene is TRBV27, the J gene TRBJ1-5, with D unresolved. This CDR3 contains 14 residues. Trimming took off 5 bases at V and 0 bases at J, with 8 bases between the two ends. Germline V gives CDR1 MNHEY, CDR2 SMNVEV (reference sequence).

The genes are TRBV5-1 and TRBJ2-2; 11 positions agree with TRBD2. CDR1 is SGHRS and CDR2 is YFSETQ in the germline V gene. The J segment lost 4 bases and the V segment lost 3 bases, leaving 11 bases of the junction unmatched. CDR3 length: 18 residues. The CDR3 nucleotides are TGCGCCAGCAGCTCGACCACCGGGACTAGCGGCCTCACCGGGGAGCTGTTTTTT. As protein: CASSSTTGTSGLTGELFF.